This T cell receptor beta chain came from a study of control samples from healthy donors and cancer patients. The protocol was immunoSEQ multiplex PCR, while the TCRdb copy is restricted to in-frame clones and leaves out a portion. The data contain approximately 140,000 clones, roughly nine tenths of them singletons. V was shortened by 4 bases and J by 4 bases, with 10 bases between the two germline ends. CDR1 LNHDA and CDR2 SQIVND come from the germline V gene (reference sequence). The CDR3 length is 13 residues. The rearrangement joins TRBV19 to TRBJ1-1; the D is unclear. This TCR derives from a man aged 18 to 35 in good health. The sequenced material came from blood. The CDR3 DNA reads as TGTGCCAGTAGTACATACCTGGGCACTGAAGCTTTCTTT. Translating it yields CASSTYLGTEAFF.